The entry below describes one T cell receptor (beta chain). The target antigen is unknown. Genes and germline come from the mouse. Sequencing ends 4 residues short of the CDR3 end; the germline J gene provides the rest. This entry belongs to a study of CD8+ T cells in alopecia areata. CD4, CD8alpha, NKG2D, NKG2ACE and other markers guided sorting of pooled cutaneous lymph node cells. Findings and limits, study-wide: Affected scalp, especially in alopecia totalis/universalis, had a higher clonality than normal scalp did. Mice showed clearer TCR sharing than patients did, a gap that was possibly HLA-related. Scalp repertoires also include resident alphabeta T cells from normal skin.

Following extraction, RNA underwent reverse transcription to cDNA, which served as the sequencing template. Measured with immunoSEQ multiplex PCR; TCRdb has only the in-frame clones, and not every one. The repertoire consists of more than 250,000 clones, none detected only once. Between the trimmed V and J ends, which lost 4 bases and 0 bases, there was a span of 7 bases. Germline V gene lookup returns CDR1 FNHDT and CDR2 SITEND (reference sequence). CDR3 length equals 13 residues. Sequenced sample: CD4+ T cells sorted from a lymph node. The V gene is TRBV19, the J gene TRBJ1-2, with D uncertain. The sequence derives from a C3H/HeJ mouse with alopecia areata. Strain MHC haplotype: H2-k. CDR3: CASSPDTNSDYTF. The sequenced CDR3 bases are TGTGCCAGCAGTCCCGACACAAACTCC.